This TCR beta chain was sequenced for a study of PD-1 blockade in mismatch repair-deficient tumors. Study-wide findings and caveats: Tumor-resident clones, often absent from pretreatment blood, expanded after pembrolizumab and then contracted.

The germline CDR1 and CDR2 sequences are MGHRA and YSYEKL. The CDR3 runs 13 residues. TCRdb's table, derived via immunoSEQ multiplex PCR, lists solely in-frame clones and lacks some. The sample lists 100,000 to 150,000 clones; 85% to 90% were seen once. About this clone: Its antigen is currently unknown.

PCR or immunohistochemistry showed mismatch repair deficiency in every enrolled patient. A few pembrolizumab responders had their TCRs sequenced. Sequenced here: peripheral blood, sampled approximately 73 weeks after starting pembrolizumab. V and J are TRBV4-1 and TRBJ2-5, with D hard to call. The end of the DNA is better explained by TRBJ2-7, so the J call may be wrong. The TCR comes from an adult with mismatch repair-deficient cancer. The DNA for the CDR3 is TGCGCCAGCAGCCAAGGGCCAGCCTACGAGCAGTACTTC. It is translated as CASSQGPAYEQYF.